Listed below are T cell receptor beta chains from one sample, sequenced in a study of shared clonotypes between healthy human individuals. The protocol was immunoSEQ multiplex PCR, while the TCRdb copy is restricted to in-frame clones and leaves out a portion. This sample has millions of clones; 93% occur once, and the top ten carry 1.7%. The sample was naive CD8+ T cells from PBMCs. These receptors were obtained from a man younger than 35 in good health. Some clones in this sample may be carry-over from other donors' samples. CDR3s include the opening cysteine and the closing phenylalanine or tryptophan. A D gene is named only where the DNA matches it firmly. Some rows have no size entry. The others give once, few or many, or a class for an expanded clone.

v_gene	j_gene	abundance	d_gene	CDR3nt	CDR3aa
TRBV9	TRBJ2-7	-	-	TGTGCCAGCAGCGTAGAAGGAGGTGGAGTATCCTACGAGCAGTACTTC	CASSVEGGGVSYEQYF
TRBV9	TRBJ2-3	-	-	TGTGCCAGCAGCGTCCCAGGTGGTGGCGGCACAGATACGCAGTATTTT	CASSVPGGGGTDTQYF
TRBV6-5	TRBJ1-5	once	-	TGTGCCAGCAGCCCCGTCCGATGGCAGCCCCAGCATTTT	CASSPVRWQPQHF
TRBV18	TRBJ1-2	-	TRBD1	TGTGCCAGCTCACCTACTCGGACAGGGGGCATCTATGGCTACACCTTC	CASSPTRTGGIYGYTF
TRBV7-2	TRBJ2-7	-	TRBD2	TGTGCCAGCAGCTTACCCCTAGCGGGAGCCAACTCCTACGAGCAGTACTTC	CASSLPLAGANSYEQYF
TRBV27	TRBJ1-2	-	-	TGTGCCAGCAACCTTCGGGGCACATCCCTCTATGGCTACACCTTC	CASNLRGTSLYGYTF
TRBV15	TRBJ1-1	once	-	TGTGCCACCACTCCGGACATCGACGAAAGGAACACTGAAGCTTTCTTT	CATTPDIDERNTEAFF
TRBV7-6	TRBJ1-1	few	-	TGTGCCAGCAGCGCTCGGGGCCAGGGATGGGTGAACACTGAAGCTTTCTTT	CASSARGQGWVNTEAFF
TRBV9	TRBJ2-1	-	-	TGTGCCAGCAGCGTAGTCCACAATGAGCAGTTCTTC	CASSVVHNEQFF
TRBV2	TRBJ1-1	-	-	TGTGCCAGCAGTGTGGTGAGGGACCGCAACACTGAAGCTTTCTTT	CASSVVRDRNTEAFF
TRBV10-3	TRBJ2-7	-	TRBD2	TGTGCCATCCGACCGCCCCAGGGACTAGCGGGAGGGCCCGCCGGCTACGAGCAGTACTTC	CAIRPPQGLAGGPAGYEQYF
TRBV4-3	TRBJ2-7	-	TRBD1	TGCGCCAGCAGCCAAGATTTGATAGGGGGCGTCTACGAGCAGTACTTC	CASSQDLIGGVYEQYF
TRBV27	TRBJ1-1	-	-	TGTGCCAGCAGTTTATCGAGGGGGAACACTGAAGCTTTCTTT	CASSLSRGNTEAFF
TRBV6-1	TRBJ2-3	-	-	TGTGCCAGCAGTGAAGCGGTAGCGAGGAGCACAGATACGCAGTATTTT	CASSEAVARSTDTQYF
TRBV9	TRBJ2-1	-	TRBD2	TGTGCCAGCAGTGGTACTAGCGGTAGCTCCTACAATGAGCAGTTCTTC	CASSGTSGSSYNEQFF
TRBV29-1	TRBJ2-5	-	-	TGCAGCGTTGCCTATCTCCGGGGACAAGAGACCCAGTACTTC	CSVAYLRGQETQYF
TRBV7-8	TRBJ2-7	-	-	TGTGCCAGCAGCTTGTACACCTACGAGCAGTACTTC	CASSLYTYEQYF
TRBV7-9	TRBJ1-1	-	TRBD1	TGTGCCAGCAGGAAACAGGGGGCGGCCACTGAAGCTTTCTTT	CASRKQGAATEAFF
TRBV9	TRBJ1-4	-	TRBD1	TGTGCCAGCAGCGTAGCCGGGACAGGGGGTGAAAAACTGTTTTTT	CASSVAGTGGEKLFF
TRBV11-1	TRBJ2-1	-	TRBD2	TGTGCCAGCAGCCCTACTAGCGGGGGGACCTTAATCGACAATGAGCAGTTCTTC	CASSPTSGGTLIDNEQFF
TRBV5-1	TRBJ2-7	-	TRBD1	TGCGCCAGCAGCTTCGTGACAGGGATCAGCTACGAGCAGTACTTC	CASSFVTGISYEQYF
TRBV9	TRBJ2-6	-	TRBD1	TGTGCCAGCAGCATTAGGACAGGGTTAGACTCTGGGGCCAACGTCCTGACTTTC	CASSIRTGLDSGANVLTF
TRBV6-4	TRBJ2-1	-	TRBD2	TGTGCCAGCTCTATTCTAGCGGGCCCATACAATGAGCAGTTCTTC	CASSILAGPYNEQFF
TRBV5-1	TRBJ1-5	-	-	TGCGCCAGCAGCGCCGAGGGTGGCAATCAGCCCCAGCATTTT	CASSAEGGNQPQHF
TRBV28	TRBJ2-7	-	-	TGTGCCAGCAGTTTGGGTGATGTACTACTCGAGCAGTACTTC	CASSLGDVLLEQYF
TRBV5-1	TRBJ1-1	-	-	TGCGCCAGCAGGGGGCTGCTGGAATTGAACACTGAAGCTTTCTTT	CASRGLLELNTEAFF
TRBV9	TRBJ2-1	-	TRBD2	TGTGCCAGCAGCGTCGCTGGCGGGAGGGGCAATGAGCAGTTCTTC	CASSVAGGRGNEQFF
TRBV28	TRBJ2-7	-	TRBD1	TGTGCCAGCAGTTTCACCCTCGGGACAGGGAGCCACGAGCAGTACTTC	CASSFTLGTGSHEQYF
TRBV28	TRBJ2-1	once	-	TGTGCCAGCAGTCCCTTTTTGGACAATGAGCAGTTCTTC	CASSPFLDNEQFF
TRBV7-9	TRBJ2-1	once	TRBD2	TGTGCCAGCAGCTTTGGGAGCGGGCGGGAGACCTACAATGAGCAGTTCTTC	CASSFGSGRETYNEQFF
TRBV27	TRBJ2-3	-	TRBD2	TGTGCCAGCAGTTTATTGGCCGCAACCCGGCGGGAGGTCACAGATACGCAGTATTTT	CASSLLAATRREVTDTQYF
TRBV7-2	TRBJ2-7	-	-	TGTGCCAGCAGCTTAGGGGTTTTCTACGAGCAGTACTTC	CASSLGVFYEQYF
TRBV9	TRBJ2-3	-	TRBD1	TGTGCCAGCAGCGTAGTCATGGGACAGGGCCCCACAGATACGCAGTATTTT	CASSVVMGQGPTDTQYF
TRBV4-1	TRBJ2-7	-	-	TGCGCCAGCAGCCAAGATGGGGACTTAGAGCCGTACTTC	CASSQDGDLEPYF
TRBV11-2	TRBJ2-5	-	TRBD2	TGTGCCAGCAGCTCAGGGACTAGCGGGGTAGAGACCCAGTACTTC	CASSSGTSGVETQYF
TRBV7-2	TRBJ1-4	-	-	TGTGCCAGCAGCCACTCGGTGCCTCATAGAGGGGAAAAACTGTTTTTT	CASSHSVPHRGEKLFF
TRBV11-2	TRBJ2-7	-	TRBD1	TGTGCCAGCAGCTTTAGGGGACAGAATTACGAGCAGTACTTC	CASSFRGQNYEQYF
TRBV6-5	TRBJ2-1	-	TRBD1	TGTGCCAGCACCCCCGGGACAGGGGTCAATGAGCAGTTCTTC	CASTPGTGVNEQFF
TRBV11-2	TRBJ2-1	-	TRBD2	TGTGCCAGCAGCTTAGGATTTAGCGGGAGGGATCCCCTCAATGAGCAGTTCTTC	CASSLGFSGRDPLNEQFF
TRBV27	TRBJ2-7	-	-	TGTGCCAGCAGTTTAGGCTACAGCTCCTACGAGCAGTACTTC	CASSLGYSSYEQYF
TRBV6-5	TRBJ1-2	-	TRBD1	TGTGCCAGCAGCCCGGACAGGGCATTAGCATATGGCTACACCTTC	CASSPDRALAYGYTF
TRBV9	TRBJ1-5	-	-	TGTGCCAGCAGCGTAGAGGGGCAGCTAGATCAGCCCCAGCATTTT	CASSVEGQLDQPQHF
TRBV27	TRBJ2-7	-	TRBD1	TGTGCCAGCAGTACCAAGACAGGGGCCTACGAGCAGTACTTC	CASSTKTGAYEQYF
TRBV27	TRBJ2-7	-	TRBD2	TGTGCCAGCAGATGGACTAGCGGGAGTTACGAGCAGTACTTC	CASRWTSGSYEQYF
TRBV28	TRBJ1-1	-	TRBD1	TGTGCCAGCAGTCACGGACAGGGAGGCACTGAAGCTTTCTTT	CASSHGQGGTEAFF
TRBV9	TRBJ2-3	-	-	TGTGCCAGCAGCGTTACCGGGACGTATGCCACAGATACGCAGTATTTT	CASSVTGTYATDTQYF
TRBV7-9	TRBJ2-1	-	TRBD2	TGTGCCAGCAGCTATCCGACTAGCGGGAGCCCTAGCTCCTACAATGAGCAGTTCTTC	CASSYPTSGSPSSYNEQFF
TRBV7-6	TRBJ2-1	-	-	TGTGCCAGCAGCTTATTGGGAGAAGCGTACAATGAGCAGTTCTTC	CASSLLGEAYNEQFF
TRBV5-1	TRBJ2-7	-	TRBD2	TGCGCCAGCAGCTCCCCTTTAGCGGGAGAAAGGGGCGAGCAGTACTTC	CASSSPLAGERGEQYF
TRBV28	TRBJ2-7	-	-	TGTGCCAGCAGTTCGAATTACAGGAGCCTGCCTGGCGAGCAGTACTTC	CASSSNYRSLPGEQYF
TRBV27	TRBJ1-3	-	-	TGTGCCAGCAGTTTGACGGCCAACTCTGGAAACACCATATATTTT	CASSLTANSGNTIYF
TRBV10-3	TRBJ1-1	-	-	TGTGCCATCAGTGAGCCAGGGACGAACACTGAAGCTTTCTTT	CAISEPGTNTEAFF
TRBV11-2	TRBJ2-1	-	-	TGTGCCAGCAGCTTAGAGCTAATGTACAATGAGCAGTTCTTC	CASSLELMYNEQFF
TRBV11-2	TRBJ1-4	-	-	TGTGCCAGCCAGGGGGAAAAACTGTTTTTT	CASQGEKLFF